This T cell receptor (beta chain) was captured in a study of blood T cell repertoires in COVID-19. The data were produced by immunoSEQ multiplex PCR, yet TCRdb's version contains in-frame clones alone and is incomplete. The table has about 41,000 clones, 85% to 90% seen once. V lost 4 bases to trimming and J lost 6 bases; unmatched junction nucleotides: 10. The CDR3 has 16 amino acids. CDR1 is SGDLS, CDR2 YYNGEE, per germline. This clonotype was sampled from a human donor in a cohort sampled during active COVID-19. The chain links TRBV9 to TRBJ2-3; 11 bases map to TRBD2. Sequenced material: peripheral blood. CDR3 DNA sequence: TGTGCCAGCAGCATTAGCGGGAGGGCCTCGGGGGATACGCAGTATTTT. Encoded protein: CASSISGRASGDTQYF.